This section outlines one T cell receptor (beta chain) sequence together with its context. The source of the sample is a study of a mutant IDH1 vaccine in newly diagnosed glioma. Across the study: Previous treatment comprised radiotherapy, temozolomide, or both, mostly both.

Noted time point: baseline, week 1 (first vaccination visit). Treatment reported: pre-vaccination baseline after standard-of-care therapy. The repertoire was sequenced with immunoSEQ multiplex PCR; TCRdb's copy has only in-frame clones and lacks some. The sample records 80,000 to 100,000 clones, almost 85% being singletons. The ends were cut back, 6 bases at V and 0 bases at J, with 8 bases in the middle. Germline-derived CDR1 and CDR2 are SGHAT and FQNNGV. The CDR3 runs to 14 residues. The origin of this receptor is a middle-aged man with glioma. Some clones in this sample may be carry-over from other donors' samples. The sequencing used PBMCs, collected from a glioma patient treated with radiotherapy, temozolomide or both. V and J are TRBV11-2 and TRBJ1-4; D may be TRBD1 (5 bases). CDR3 amino acids: CASSWGATNEKLFF. In DNA, the CDR3 is TGTGCCAGCAGTTGGGGGGCAACTAATGAAAAACTGTTTTTT.